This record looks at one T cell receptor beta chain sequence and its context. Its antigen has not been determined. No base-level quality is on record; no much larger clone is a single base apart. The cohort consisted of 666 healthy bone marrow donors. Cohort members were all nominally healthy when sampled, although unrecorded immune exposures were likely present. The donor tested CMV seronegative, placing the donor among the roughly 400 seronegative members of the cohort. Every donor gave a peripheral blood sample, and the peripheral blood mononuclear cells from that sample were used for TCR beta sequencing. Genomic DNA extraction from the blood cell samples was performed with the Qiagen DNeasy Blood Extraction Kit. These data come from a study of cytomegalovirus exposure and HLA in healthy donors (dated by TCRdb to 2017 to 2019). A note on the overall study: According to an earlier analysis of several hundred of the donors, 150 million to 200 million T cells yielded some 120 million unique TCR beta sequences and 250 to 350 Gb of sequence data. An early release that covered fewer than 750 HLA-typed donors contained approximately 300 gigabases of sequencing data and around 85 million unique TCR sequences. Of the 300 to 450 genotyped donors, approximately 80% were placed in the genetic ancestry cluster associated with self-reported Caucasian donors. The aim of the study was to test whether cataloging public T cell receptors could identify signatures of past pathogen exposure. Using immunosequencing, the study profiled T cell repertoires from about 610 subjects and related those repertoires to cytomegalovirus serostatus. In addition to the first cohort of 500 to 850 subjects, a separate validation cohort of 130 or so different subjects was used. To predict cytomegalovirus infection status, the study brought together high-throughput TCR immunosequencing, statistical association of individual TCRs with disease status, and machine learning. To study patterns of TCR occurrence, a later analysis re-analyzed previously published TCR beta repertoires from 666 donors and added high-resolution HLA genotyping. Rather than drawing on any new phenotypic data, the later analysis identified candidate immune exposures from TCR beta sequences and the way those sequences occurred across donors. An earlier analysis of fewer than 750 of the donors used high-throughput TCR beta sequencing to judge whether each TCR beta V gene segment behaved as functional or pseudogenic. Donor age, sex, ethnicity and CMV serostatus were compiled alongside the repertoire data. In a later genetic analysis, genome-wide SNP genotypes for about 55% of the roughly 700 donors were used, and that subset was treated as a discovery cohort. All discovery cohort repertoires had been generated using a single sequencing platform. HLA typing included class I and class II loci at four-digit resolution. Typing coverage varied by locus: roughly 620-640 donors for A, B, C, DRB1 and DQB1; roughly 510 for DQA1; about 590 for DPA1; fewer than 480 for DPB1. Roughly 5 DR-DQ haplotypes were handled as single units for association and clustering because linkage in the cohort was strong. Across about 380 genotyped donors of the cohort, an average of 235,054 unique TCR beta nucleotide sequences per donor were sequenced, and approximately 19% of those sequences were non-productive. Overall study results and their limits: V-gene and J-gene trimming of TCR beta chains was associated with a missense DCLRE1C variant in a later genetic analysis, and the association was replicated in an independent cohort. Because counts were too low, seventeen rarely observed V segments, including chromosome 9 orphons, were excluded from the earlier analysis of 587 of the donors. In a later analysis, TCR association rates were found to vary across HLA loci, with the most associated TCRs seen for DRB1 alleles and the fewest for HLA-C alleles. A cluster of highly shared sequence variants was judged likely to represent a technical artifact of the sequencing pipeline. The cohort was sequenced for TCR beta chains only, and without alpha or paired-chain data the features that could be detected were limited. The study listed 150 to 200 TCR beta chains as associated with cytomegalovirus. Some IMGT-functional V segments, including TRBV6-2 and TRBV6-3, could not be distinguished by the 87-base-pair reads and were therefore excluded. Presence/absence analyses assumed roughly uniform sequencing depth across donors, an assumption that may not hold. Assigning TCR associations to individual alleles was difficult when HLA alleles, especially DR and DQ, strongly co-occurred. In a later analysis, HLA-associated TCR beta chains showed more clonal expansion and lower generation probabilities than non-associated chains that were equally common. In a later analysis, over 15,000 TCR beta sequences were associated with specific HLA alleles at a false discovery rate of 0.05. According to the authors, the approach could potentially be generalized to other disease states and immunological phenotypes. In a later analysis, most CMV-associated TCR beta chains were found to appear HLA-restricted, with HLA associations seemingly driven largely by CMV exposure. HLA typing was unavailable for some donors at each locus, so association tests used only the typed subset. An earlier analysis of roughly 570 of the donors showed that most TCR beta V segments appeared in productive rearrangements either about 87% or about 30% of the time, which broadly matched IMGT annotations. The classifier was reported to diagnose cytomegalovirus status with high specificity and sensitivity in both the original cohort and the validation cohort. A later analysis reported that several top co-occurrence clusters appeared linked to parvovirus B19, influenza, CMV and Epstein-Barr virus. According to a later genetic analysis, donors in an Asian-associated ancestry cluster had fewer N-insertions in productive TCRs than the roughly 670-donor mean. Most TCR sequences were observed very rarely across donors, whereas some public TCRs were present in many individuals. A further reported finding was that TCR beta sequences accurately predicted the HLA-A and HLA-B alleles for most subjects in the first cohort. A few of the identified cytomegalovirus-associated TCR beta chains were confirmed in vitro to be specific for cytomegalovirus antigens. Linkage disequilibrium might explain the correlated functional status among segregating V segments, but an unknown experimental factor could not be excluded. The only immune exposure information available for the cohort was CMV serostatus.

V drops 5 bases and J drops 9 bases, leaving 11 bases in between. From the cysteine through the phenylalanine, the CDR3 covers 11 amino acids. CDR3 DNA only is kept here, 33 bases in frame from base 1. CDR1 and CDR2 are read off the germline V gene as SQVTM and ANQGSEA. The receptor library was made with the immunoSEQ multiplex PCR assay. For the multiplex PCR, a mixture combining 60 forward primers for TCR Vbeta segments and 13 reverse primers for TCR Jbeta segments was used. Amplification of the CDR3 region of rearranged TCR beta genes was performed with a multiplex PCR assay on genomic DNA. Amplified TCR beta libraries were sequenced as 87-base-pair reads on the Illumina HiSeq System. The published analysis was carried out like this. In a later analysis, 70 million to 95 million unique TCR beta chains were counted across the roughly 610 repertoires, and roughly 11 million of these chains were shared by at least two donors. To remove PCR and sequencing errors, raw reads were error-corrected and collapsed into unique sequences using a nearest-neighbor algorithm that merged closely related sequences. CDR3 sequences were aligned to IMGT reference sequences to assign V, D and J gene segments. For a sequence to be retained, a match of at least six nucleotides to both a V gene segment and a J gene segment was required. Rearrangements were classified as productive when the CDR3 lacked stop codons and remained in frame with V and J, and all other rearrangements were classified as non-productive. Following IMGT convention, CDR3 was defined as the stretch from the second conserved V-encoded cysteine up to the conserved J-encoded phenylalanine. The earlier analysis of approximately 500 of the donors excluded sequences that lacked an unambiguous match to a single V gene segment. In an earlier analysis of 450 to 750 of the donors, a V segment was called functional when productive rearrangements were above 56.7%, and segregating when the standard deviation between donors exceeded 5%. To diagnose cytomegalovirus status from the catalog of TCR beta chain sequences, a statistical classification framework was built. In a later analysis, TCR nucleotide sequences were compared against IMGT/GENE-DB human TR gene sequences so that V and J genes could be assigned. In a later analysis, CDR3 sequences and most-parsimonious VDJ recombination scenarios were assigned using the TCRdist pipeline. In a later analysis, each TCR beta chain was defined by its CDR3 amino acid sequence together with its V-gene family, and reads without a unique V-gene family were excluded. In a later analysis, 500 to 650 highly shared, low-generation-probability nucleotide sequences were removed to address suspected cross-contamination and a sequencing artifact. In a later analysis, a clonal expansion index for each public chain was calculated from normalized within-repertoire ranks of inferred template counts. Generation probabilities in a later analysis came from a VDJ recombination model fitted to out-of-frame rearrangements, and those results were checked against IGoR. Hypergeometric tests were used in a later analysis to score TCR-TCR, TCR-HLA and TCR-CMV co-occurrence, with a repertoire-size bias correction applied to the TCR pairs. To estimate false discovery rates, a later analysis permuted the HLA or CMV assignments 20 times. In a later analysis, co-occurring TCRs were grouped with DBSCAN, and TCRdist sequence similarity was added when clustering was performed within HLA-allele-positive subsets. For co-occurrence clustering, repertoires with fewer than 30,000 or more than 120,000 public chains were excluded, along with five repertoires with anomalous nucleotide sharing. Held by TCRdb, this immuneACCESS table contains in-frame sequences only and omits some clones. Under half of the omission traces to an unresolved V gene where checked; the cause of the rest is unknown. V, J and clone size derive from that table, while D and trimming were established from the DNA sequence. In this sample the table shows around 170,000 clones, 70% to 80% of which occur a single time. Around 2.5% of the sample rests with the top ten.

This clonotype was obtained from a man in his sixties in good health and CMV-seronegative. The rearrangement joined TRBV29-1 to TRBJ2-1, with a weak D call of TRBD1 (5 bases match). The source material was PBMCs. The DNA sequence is TGCAGCGTTTCAGGGTACGGTGAGCAGTTCTTC. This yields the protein CSVSGYGEQFF.